This T cell receptor (beta chain) appears in the sequencing data of a study of T-cell reconstitution after alpha-beta-depleted transplantation in children. This clonotype showed up many times. TCRbeta library construction was performed incorporating unique molecular identifiers. MiXCR, run by TCRdb on the PCR reads, gives a single entry per CDR3 protein. The sample has approximately 240,000 distinct CDR3 sequences, 9.7% seen once; the top ten hold about 5%. The CDR3 covers 16 residues. Germline values: CDR1 SGHRS, CDR2 YFSETQ. The J segment lost 2 bases and the V segment lost 3 bases, leaving 5 bases of the junction unmatched.

The sequences come from PBMCs from the stem cell graft donor, collected from the stem cell graft. The origin of this receptor is a human donor who donated a stem cell graft to a child with SCID. The chain couples TRBV5-1 to TRBJ1-4, with 9 nucleotides matching TRBD1. CDR3 amino acids: CASSSRGQGTNEKLFF. The CDR3 DNA follows: TGCGCCAGCAGCTCACGAGGACAGGGGACTAATGAAAAACTGTTTTTT.